This is a list of T cell receptor beta chains from one sample in a study of cytomegalovirus exposure and HLA in healthy donors. Libraries were prepared by immunoSEQ multiplex PCR; TCRdb keeps only in-frame clonotypes and omits some of them. Of about 140,000 clones detected, roughly four fifths appear once; the ten largest clones hold 1% to 1.5%. Sequenced: PBMCs. Receptors originate from a woman aged 40 to 50 in good health and CMV-seronegative. The CDR3 runs from the conserved cysteine through the conserved F or W. Each record gives: clone size, D gene, V gene, CDR3 protein. D genes are given only for firm matches. A row's size may be missing; if present it is once, few, many or a size class.

>NA|TRBD2|TRBV19
CASSGLAGGQETQYF
>NA|NA|TRBV19
CASSIPGYTGELFF
>once|NA|TRBV19
CATSEGVLRSGANVLTF
>NA|NA|TRBV11-2
CASSFVQGQETQYF
>NA|TRBD1|TRBV9
CASSVGGQPNSPLHF
>few|TRBD1|TRBV4-1
CASSSKTGAGYTF
>NA|TRBD1|TRBV4-1
CASSQEPTGANQPQHF
>NA|TRBD1|TRBV4-1
CASSHETGGVNTEAFF
>NA|NA|TRBV25-1
CASSDRFLNEQFF
>NA|NA|TRBV5-1
CASSLEGAQYF
>NA|TRBD1|TRBV6-5
CASSYRDRDSDTQYF
>NA|NA|TRBV6-5
CASIRGAQETQYF
>few|NA|TRBV2
CASTTPGGALREAFF
>NA|NA|TRBV18
CASSPDLGVMDTQYF
>NA|TRBD1|TRBV28
CASSPAGTVYQPQHF
>once|TRBD2|TRBV5-1
CASSLRTTSVQETQYF
>NA|TRBD2|TRBV7-8
CASSLLAGGQGGEQFF
>NA|NA|TRBV5-4
CASSFTGSTGNTIYF
>NA|NA|TRBV6-5
CASSPGVSGREAFF
>NA|NA|TRBV4-3
CASSPKRGWEAFF
>NA|NA|TRBV9
CASSVRQLNTGELFF
>NA|TRBD2|TRBV15
CATSENRLAGLDNEQFF
>NA|NA|TRBV4-2
CASSQGTAPVYGYTF
>NA|NA|TRBV4-3
CASSQESLGAGSPLHF
>NA|TRBD1|TRBV9
CASSPRTGLPGANVLTF
>NA|NA|TRBV15
CATSRAKNTEAFF
>NA|NA|TRBV4-3
CASSQDYPSELRFEKLFF
>NA|TRBD2|TRBV9
CASSDRLAGGQETQYF
>NA|TRBD2|TRBV6-5
CASAGLAGDTDTQYF
>NA|NA|TRBV7-9
CASSLTGIDSGNTIYF
>NA|NA|TRBV5-4
CASSPERFSGYGYTF
>NA|TRBD2|TRBV13
CASSLGLVTSGGSSYNEQFF
>once|NA|TRBV7-9
CASRHILTVGEYGYTF
>NA|NA|TRBV18
CASSPRQNNEKLFF
>NA|NA|TRBV2
CASRRDNTGELFF
>NA|TRBD1|TRBV9
CASSAGQGDRPYGYTF
>NA|NA|TRBV9
CASSVEGGNTEAFF
>NA|TRBD1|TRBV2
CASSARTGLIFSGANVLTF